The 6 T cell receptor beta chains in this list originate from one sample, sequenced in a study of T cells in Graves' hyperthyroidism and ophthalmopathy. Amplified TCR beta CDR3 regions came from RNA transcripts. TCR CDR3 underwent first-round RT-PCR with the HTBI primer set. Each CDR3 protein is one row after TCRdb ran MiXCR on the multiplex PCR reads. The repertoire holds over 650,000 distinct CDR3 sequences, with roughly 45% as singletons. Sample: peripheral blood or thyroid tissue (not recorded which). The receptors stem from an adult man with Graves' disease, either hyperthyroidism or ophthalmopathy (not recorded which).

This chain links TRBV5-1 with TRBJ1-1, with a weak D call TRBD1 (6 bases). Germline loops: CDR1 SGHRS, CDR2 YFSETQ. V dropped 4 bases and J dropped 3 bases, with 16 bases sitting between them. The CDR3 has 15 amino acids. The CDR3 DNA sequence: TGCGCCAGCAGCGTGTACAGGGTTGGAGACACTGAAGCTTTCTTT. It is translated as CASSVYRVGDTEAFF.

As for this clonotype: This CDR3 is missing its conserved last phenylalanine or tryptophan, likely due to a read error. The V gene is TRBV9, the J gene TRBJ1-5, with 9 bases identical to TRBD1. Trimming cost V 2 bases and J 2 bases; bases outside gene matches: 2. The CDR3 is made up of 15 amino acids. Germline lookup yields CDR1 SGDLS and CDR2 YYNGEE. The CDR3 sequence is CASSVTGGGNQPQHS. The CDR3 bases are TGTGCCAGCAGCGTGACAGGGGGAGGCAATCAGCCCCAGCATTCT.

This clonotype has ten or more counts. CDR3 sequence (DNA): TGTGCCAGCAGCTTAGAGGTTACAGGGTTGTCGGCTTTCTTT. Translation gives CASSLEVTGLSAFF. The V and J genes are TRBV7-8 and TRBJ1-1; maybe TRBD1 (6 bases). The V gene's germline CDR1 is SGHVS and CDR2 FQNEAQ. Trimming cost V 1 base and J 11 bases, with 17 bases left between them. This CDR3 has 14 residues.

CDR3 sequence reads: CASSYIGGGQYF. For the CDR3, the DNA is TGTGCCAGCAGTTACATCGGGGGAGGGCAGTACTTC. V and J are TRBV7-6 and TRBJ2-7, with a tentative D call TRBD2 (6 bases). The length of the CDR3 is 12 residues. V lost 6 bases and J lost 9, with 15 bases in between. Germline CDR1 and CDR2: SGHVS and FNYEAQ.

This chain connects TRBV9 to TRBJ1-2; D gene ambiguous. The V gene lost 0 bases and the J gene lost 2 bases, with 11 bases spanning the gap. From germline, CDR1 is SGDLS and CDR2 YYNGEE. The length of the CDR3 is 15 residues. DNA for the CDR3: TGTGCCAGCAGCGTAGATTGGGGTGGGAACTATGGCTACACCTTC. Its translation is CASSVDWGGNYGYTF.

This clonotype was seen repeatedly, ten times or more. The chain combines TRBV29-1 with TRBJ1-4; the match to TRBD1 covers 7 bases. The germline V gene encodes CDR1 SQVTM and CDR2 ANQGSEA. V dropped 6 bases and J dropped 7; count of bases not matched to a gene: 2. CDR3 length: 11 amino acids. Here the CDR3 DNA reads TGCAGCGTGTACAGGGGTGAAAAACTGTTTTTT. Translated: CSVYRGEKLFF.